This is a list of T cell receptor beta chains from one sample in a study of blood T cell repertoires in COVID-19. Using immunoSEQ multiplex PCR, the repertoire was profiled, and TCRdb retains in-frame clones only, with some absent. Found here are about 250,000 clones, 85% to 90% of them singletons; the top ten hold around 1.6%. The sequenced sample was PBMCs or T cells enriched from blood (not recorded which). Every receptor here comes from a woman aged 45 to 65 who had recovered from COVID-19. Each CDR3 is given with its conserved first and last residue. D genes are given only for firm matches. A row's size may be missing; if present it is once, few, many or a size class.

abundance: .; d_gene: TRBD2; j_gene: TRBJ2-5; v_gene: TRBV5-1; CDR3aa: CASSRWTSGRETQYF; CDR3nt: TGCGCCAGCAGCAGATGGACTAGCGGGAGAGAGACCCAGTACTTC
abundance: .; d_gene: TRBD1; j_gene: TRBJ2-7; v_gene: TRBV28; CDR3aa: CASSWDRDYEQYF; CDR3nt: TGTGCCAGCAGTTGGGACAGGGACTACGAGCAGTACTTC
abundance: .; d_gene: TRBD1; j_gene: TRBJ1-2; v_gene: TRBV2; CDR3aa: CASSEDGQGWDGYTF; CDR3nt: TGTGCCAGCAGTGAGGACGGACAGGGTTGGGATGGCTACACCTTC
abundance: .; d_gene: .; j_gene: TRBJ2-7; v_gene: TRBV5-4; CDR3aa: CASSLAAGAYEQYF; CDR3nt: TGTGCCAGCAGCTTGGCCGCAGGGGCCTACGAGCAGTACTTC
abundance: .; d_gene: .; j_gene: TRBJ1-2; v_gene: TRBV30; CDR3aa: CATDSRYGYTF; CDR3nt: TGTGCCACGGACAGCCGCTATGGCTACACCTTC
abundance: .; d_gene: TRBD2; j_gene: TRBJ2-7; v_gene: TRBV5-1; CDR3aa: CASSFSGAYYEQYF; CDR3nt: TGCGCCAGCAGCTTCAGCGGGGCATACTACGAGCAGTACTTC
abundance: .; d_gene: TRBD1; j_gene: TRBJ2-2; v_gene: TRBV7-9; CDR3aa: CASSLPGQPNTGELFF; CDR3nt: TGTGCCAGCAGCTTACCGGGACAGCCGAACACCGGGGAGCTGTTTTTT
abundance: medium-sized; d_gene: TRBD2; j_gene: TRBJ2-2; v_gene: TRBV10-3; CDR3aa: CAIRSGLAGANTGELFF; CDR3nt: TGTGCCATCAGATCGGGACTAGCGGGAGCGAACACCGGGGAGCTGTTTTTT
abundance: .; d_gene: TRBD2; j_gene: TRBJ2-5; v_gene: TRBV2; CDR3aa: CASSDGGSETQYF; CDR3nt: TGTGCCAGCAGTGACGGCGGGAGTGAGACCCAGTACTTC
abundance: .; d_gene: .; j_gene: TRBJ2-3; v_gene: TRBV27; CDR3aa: CASSVYKSDTQYF; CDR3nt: TGTGCCAGCAGTGTATACAAGTCAGATACGCAGTATTTT
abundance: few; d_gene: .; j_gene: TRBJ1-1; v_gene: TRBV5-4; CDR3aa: CASSIRGKNTEAFF; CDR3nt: TGTGCCAGCAGCATACGGGGAAAGAACACTGAAGCTTTCTTT
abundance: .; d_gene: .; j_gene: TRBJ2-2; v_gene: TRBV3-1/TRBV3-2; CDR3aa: CASSHSGSGELFF; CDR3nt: TGTGCCAGCAGCCACTCAGGGTCCGGGGAGCTGTTTTTT
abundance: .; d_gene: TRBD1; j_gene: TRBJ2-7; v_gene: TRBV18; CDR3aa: CASSLDRGEQYF; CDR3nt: TGTGCCAGCTCACTCGACAGGGGCGAGCAGTACTTC
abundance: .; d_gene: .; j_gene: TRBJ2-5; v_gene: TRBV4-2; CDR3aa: CASSQEPSDRQETQYF; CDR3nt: TGTGCCAGCAGCCAAGAGCCTAGCGACCGCCAAGAGACCCAGTACTTC
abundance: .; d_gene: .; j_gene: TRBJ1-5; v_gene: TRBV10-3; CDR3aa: CAISAAGAGQPQHF; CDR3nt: TGTGCCATCAGTGCCGCAGGGGCCGGTCAGCCCCAGCATTTT
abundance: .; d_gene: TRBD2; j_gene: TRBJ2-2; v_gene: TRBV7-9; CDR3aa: CASSTRLADTGELFF; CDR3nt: TGTGCCAGCAGCACAAGACTAGCGGACACCGGGGAGCTGTTTTTT
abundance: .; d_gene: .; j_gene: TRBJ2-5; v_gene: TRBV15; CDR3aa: CATSRPGPGKGETQYF; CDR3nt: TGTGCCACCAGCAGACCTGGTCCCGGGAAAGGAGAGACCCAGTACTTC
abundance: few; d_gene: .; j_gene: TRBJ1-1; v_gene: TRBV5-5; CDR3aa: CASSFRVQNTEAFF; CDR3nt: TGTGCCAGCAGCTTTCGGGTGCAGAACACTGAAGCTTTCTTT
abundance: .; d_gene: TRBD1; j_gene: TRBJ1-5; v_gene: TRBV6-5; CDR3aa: CASRPGQGRQPQHF; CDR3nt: TGTGCCAGCAGGCCGGGACAGGGTAGACAGCCCCAGCATTTT
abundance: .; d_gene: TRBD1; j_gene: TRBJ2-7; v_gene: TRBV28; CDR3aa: CASSPRGDRGTNYEQYF; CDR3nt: TGTGCCAGCAGCCCGAGGGGGGACAGGGGGACTAACTACGAGCAGTACTTC
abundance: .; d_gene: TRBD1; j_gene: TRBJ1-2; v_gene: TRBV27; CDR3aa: CASSSTQGAFGYTF; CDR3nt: TGTGCCAGCAGTTCAACTCAGGGGGCTTTTGGCTACACCTTC
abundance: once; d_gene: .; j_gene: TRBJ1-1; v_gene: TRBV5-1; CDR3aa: CASSSDTSVNTEAFF; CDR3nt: TGCGCCAGCAGCTCAGATACCTCAGTGAACACTGAAGCTTTCTTT
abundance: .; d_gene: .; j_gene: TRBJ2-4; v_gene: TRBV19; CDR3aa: CASSNSGAKNIQYF; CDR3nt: TGTGCCAGTAGTAATTCGGGAGCCAAAAACATTCAGTACTTC
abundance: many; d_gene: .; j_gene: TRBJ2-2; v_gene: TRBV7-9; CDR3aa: CASYRDGRELFF; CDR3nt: TGTGCCAGCTACAGAGACGGGAGGGAGCTGTTTTTT
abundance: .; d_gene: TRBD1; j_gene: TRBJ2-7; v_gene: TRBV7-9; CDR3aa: CASSRQGGYYEQYF; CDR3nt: TGTGCCAGCAGCCGACAGGGGGGGTACTACGAGCAGTACTTC
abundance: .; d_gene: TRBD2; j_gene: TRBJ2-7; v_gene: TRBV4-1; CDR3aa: CASSPNVLAARSYEQYF; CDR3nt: TGCGCCAGCAGCCCTAACGTCCTAGCGGCGCGCTCCTACGAGCAGTACTTC
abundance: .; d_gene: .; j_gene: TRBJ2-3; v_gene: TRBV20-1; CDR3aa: CSASPGTDTQYF; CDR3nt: TGCAGTGCTAGTCCCGGCACAGATACGCAGTATTTT
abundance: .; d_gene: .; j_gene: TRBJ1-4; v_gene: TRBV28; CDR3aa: CASSLVVRGNEKLFF; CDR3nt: TGTGCCAGCAGTTTAGTCGTTAGGGGGAATGAAAAACTGTTTTTT
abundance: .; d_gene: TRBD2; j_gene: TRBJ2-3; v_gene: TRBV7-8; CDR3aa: CASSLMTSPTDTQYF; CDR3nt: TGTGCCAGCAGCTTAATGACTAGCCCCACAGATACGCAGTATTTT
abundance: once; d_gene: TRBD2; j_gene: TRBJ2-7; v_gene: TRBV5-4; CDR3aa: CASSLGREGPYEQYF; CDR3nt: TGTGCCAGCAGCTTGGGGCGGGAGGGTCCCTACGAGCAGTACTTC
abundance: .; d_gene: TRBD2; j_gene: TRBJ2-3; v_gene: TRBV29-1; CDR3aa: CSAHGLKGPREITDTQYF; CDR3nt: TGCAGCGCCCACGGACTAAAGGGACCGCGGGAGATCACAGATACGCAGTATTTT
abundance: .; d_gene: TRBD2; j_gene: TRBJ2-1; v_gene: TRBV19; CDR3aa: CASRPMGGSSNEQFF; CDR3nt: TGTGCCAGTAGGCCGATGGGCGGGAGCTCGAATGAGCAGTTCTTC
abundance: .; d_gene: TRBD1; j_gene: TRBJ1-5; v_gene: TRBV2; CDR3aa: CASSTGGDGNQPQHF; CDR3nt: TGTGCCAGCAGTACAGGGGGTGATGGCAATCAGCCCCAGCATTTT